A selection of T cell receptor beta chains follows, all from one sample in a study of blood T cells in healthy people across ages. MiXCR, applied by TCRdb to the 5' RACE reads, yields one record per CDR3 protein. The repertoire includes about 1,600,000 distinct CDR3 sequences, around two fifths of them detected once, and 7.9% sits in the top ten. The sample was blood. The source of these receptors is a woman aged 18-35 years in good health. Each CDR3 is given with its conserved first and last residue. The order of the fields is CDR3 protein, CDR3 DNA, V gene, D gene, clone size, J gene. D genes are given only for firm matches. Not every row has a clone size; where given, it reads once, few, many or a size class.

CASSPSASGGATVYTTDTQYF	TGTGCCAGCTCACCCTCGGCAAGCGGGGGGGCCACGGTTTATACCACAGATACGCAGTATTTT	TRBV18	TRBD2	NA	TRBJ2-3
CASRSNSGAGQPQHF	TGTGCCAGCAGGAGCAACTCAGGGGCTGGTCAGCCCCAGCATTTT	TRBV6-5	NA	few	TRBJ1-5
CASSPGRIPRTEAFF	TGTGCCAGCAGCCCCGGACGGATCCCGCGGACTGAAGCTTTCTTT	TRBV7-3	NA	few	TRBJ1-1
CANPTSGKQREQFF	TGTGCCAATCCGACTAGCGGGAAGCAAAGGGAGCAGTTCTTC	TRBV6-2/TRBV6-3	TRBD2	NA	TRBJ2-1
CASGLYGTSYEQYF	TGTGCTAGTGGTTTATACGGGACCTCCTACGAGCAGTACTTC	TRBV12-5	NA	NA	TRBJ2-7
CASKRQGVVETQYF	TGTGCCAGCAAACGACAGGGGGTAGTAGAGACCCAGTACTTC	TRBV27	TRBD1	NA	TRBJ2-5
CASSQQTGFYEQYF	TGCGCCAGCAGCCAGCAGACAGGGTTTTACGAGCAGTACTTC	TRBV4-1	TRBD1	many	TRBJ2-7
CASSFRELGGNQPQHF	TGTGCCAGCAGTTTTCGGGAACTGGGGGGCAATCAGCCCCAGCATTTT	TRBV28	NA	NA	TRBJ1-5
CASSLSRQDPYEQYF	TGTGCCAGCAGTTTATCAAGACAGGACCCCTACGAGCAGTACTTC	TRBV27	NA	NA	TRBJ2-7
CASSAQAGVSHNEQYF	TGTGCCAGCAGTGCCCAAGCGGGAGTTTCCCACAATGAGCAGTACTTC	TRBV12-3/TRBV12-4	TRBD2	few	TRBJ2-7
CASTAEGTSGSTWGDTQYF	TGTGCCAGCACCGCGGAGGGGACTAGCGGGAGCACTTGGGGAGATACGCAGTATTTT	TRBV9	TRBD2	few	TRBJ2-3
CASSRDTGYSYNEQFF	TGTGCCAGCAGTCGGGACACAGGGTACTCCTACAATGAGCAGTTCTTC	TRBV5-5	NA	NA	TRBJ2-1
CASSLDTNSYEQYF	TGTGCCAGCAGCCTGGACACCAACTCCTACGAGCAGTACTTC	TRBV14	NA	few	TRBJ2-7
CASTMGPSANYGYTF	TGTGCCAGCACTATGGGCCCCTCAGCTAACTATGGCTACACCTTC	TRBV2	NA	few	TRBJ1-2